The 9 T cell receptor beta chains presented below share a single source sample, sequenced in a study of Graves' ophthalmopathy and Graves' hyperthyroidism. Researchers took RNA transcripts and amplified TCR beta CDR3 regions from them. An opening RT-PCR round employed HTBI primers and preceded a second-round multiplex PCR. TCRdb passed the multiplex PCR reads through MiXCR, listing each CDR3 protein once. This sample has under 800,000 distinct CDR3 sequences, with about 20% found just once. The sequenced sample was peripheral blood. The receptor set was obtained from a woman younger than 35 with stable Graves' hyperthyroidism. Some clones in this sample may be carry-over from other donors' samples.

The chain carries TRBV30 and TRBJ2-5; 7 nucleotides agree with TRBD1. The V gene end was trimmed by 1 base and the J gene end by 5 bases; junction bases not matched to a gene: 13. Germline V gene sequence: CDR1 GTSNPN, CDR2 SVGIG (reference sequence). The CDR3 is made up of 16 amino acids. In DNA, the CDR3 is TGTGCCTGGAGTGCCCCACCGACAGGGTGGAGGGAGACCCAGTACTTC. This sequence encodes CAWSAPPTGWRETQYF.

This clonotype was seen a few times. The chain has TRBV12-3 or TRBV12-4 and TRBJ1-1; perhaps TRBD1 as D (5 bases). The CDR3 is 13 residues long. The ends were cut back, 5 bases at V and 4 bases at J, with 11 bases in the middle. The CDR3 protein is CASSLSGPTEAFF. In nucleotides, the CDR3 is TGTGCCAGCAGTCTGTCGGGACCCACTGAAGCTTTCTTT.

This clonotype was counted only a few times. The rearrangement joins TRBV4-3 to TRBJ2-2; D may be TRBD2 (5 bases). In germline, CDR1 is LGHNA, CDR2 YSLEER. With 0 bases removed from V and 6 bases from J, the gap between germline ends came to 17 bases. The CDR3 runs 17 residues. The CDR3 nucleotides read TGCGCCAGCAGCCAAGATGGGTCGGCGGAGGACTCCGGGGAGCTGTTTTTT. Encoded protein: CASSQDGSAEDSGELFF.

This clonotype appeared once. J is TRBJ1-3 and V is TRBV11-1; D call uncertain. Germline V gene data show CDR1 as SGHAT and CDR2 as FQDESV (reference sequence). Trimming took off 4 bases at V and 4 bases at J, with 17 bases between the two ends. CDR3 size: 16 residues. This chain's CDR3 is CASSSQTQDGGNTIYF. For the CDR3, the DNA is TGTGCCAGCAGCTCCCAAACCCAGGACGGCGGAAACACCATATATTTT. Complete variable domain (other parts from reference TRBV11-1 and TRBJ1-3): EAEVAQSPRYKITEKSQAVAFWCDPISGHATLYWYRQILGQGPELLVQFQDESVVDDSQLPKDRFSAERLKGVDSTLKIQPAELGDSAMYLCASSSQTQDGGNTIYFGEGSWLTVV.

The chain employs TRBV7-8 and TRBJ1-2; D may be TRBD1 (6 bases). V was trimmed by 5 bases and J by 4 bases, leaving 11 bases between them. CDR3 length equals 13 residues. Germline-derived CDR1 and CDR2 are SGHVS and FQNEAQ. The CDR3 DNA reads as TGTGCCAGCAGCCCGCTGACAGGCTATGGCTACACCTTC. It encodes CASSPLTGYGYTF.

The chain is built from TRBV4-1 and TRBJ2-5; D gene ambiguous. V was cut by 1 base and J by 6 bases, with 18 bases left in between. CDR1 MGHRA and CDR2 YSYEKL come from the germline V gene. This CDR3 spans 16 amino acids. The CDR3: CASSQAPGRSGQTQYF. CDR3 DNA sequence: TGCGCCAGCAGCCAAGCCCCCGGAAGATCCGGGCAGACCCAGTACTTC.

This clonotype was counted at least ten times. J is TRBJ2-4 and V is TRBV12-3 or TRBV12-4; 7 bases line up with TRBD1. The CDR3 sequence is 14 residues long. Losses at the gene ends were 5 bases for V and 7 bases for J; bases not matched to a gene: 8. CDR3 sequence reads: CASSPWTGVNIQYF. The CDR3 DNA reads as TGTGCCAGCAGTCCTTGGACAGGAGTTAACATTCAGTACTTC.

This clonotype was seen a few times. This chain links TRBV7-2 with TRBJ1-1; TRBD1 is a possible D gene (6 bases). The germline CDR1 and CDR2 sequences are SGHTA and FQGNSA. Deletions cut 5 bases from V and 1 base from J, with 14 bases between. The CDR3 spans 15 residues. CDR3: CASSPSGARNTEAFF. DNA for the CDR3: TGTGCCAGCAGCCCCTCAGGGGCAAGGAACACTGAAGCTTTCTTT.

This chain uses TRBV12-5 with TRBJ1-1; D unresolved. Germline V gives CDR1 LGHNT, CDR2 FRNRAP. This CDR3 has 11 amino acids. Between the trimmed V and J ends, which lost 7 bases and 4 bases, there was a span of 7 bases. This chain's CDR3 is CASARGTEAFF. Here the CDR3 DNA reads TGTGCTAGTGCGCGAGGCACTGAAGCTTTCTTT.